The 15 T cell receptor beta chains given below trace back to one sample, sequenced in a study of T cell responses to AZD1222 COVID-19 vaccine. Some clones are missing from TCRdb's copy, which holds only in-frame ones; the method was immunoSEQ multiplex PCR. The table records roughly 130,000 clones, approximately 85% of them present only once. Sequencing used peripheral blood, obtained on day 0 of AZD1222 vaccination. The receptors derive from an adult in good health.

This chain links TRBV9 with TRBJ1-1; D is undetermined. The CDR3 extends over 15 amino acids. Trimming removed 0 bases from V and 0 bases from J, with 9 bases in between. Germline CDR1 reads SGDLS; CDR2 reads YYNGEE. CDR3 amino acids: CASSVVPAMNTEAFF. CDR3 nucleotides: TGTGCCAGCAGCGTAGTCCCAGCCATGAACACTGAAGCTTTCTTT.

The chain is built from TRBV15 and TRBJ1-5, with TRBD1 identical over 9 bases. Germline-derived CDR1 and CDR2 are LNHNV and YYDKDF (reference sequence). The CDR3 consists of 14 residues. The junction had 5 bases not matched to a gene; V was cut back by 4 bases and J by 7 bases. Here the CDR3 DNA reads TGTGCCACCAGCAACAGGGGGCCACGCCAGCCCCAGCATTTT. This encodes CATSNRGPRQPQHF.

The V call is TRBV30, the J call TRBJ2-7, with D hard to call. Trimming took off 0 bases at V and 0 bases at J, with 0 bases between the two ends. Germline assignment: CDR1 GTSNPN and CDR2 SVGIG (reference sequence). This CDR3 is built from 11 residues. The CDR3 spells CAWSVSYEQYF. The CDR3 nucleotides are TGTGCCTGGAGTGTCTCCTACGAGCAGTACTTC.

The V call is TRBV7-9, the J call TRBJ2-1; the match to TRBD1 covers 9 bases. CDR3 size: 14 residues. The ends lost 1 base at V and 5 bases at J; junction bases unmatched: 0. From germline, CDR1 is SEHNR and CDR2 FQNEAQ (reference sequence). In nucleotides, the CDR3 is TGTGCCAGCAGCTTAGACAGGGGGCACAATGAGCAGTTCTTC. It codes for CASSLDRGHNEQFF.

The J gene is TRBJ1-2, the V gene TRBV7-9; no clear D gene. There are 13 residues in the CDR3. Germline assignment: CDR1 SEHNR and CDR2 FQNEAQ (reference sequence). V lost 1 base to trimming and J lost 6 bases, with 9 bases between them. DNA for the CDR3: TGTGCCAGCAGCTTAGGGGAACCTCATGGCTACACCTTC. It codes for CASSLGEPHGYTF.

A note on this clone: At one end the junction does not follow the germline gene, possibly because of a read error. The chain recombines TRBV5-1 with TRBJ2-1, with 7 bases identical to TRBD1. This CDR3 is 12 amino acids long. Germline assignment: CDR1 SGHRS and CDR2 YFSETQ. CDR3 amino acids: CASSLQGYEQFF. The CDR3 coding sequence is TGTGCCAGCAGCTTACAGGGGTATGAGCAGTTCTTC.

This chain connects TRBV3-1 (or the pseudogene TRBV3-2) to TRBJ1-6; TRBD1 is a possible D gene (5 bases). V lost 1 base, J lost 7 bases, and 11 bases lay in between. Germline V gene lookup returns CDR1 LGHDT and CDR2 YNNKEL (reference sequence). The CDR3 has 15 residues. CDR3 sequence: CASSQGTGVNSPLHF. The CDR3 nucleotides read TGTGCCAGCAGCCAAGGGACGGGGGTGAATTCACCCCTCCACTTT.

The rearrangement joins TRBV10-3 to TRBJ2-7, with 7 nucleotides matching TRBD1. The junction had 11 bases not matched to a gene; V was cut back by 5 bases and J by 7 bases. Germline V gene lookup returns CDR1 ENHRY and CDR2 SYGVKD. There are 14 residues in the CDR3. Written as DNA, the CDR3 is TGTGCCATCAGTTTAGGGACAGATCCTAGAGAGCAGTACTTC. Protein product: CAISLGTDPREQYF.

Note on this clone: In the same sample, other DNA sequences code for this CDR3. The chain employs TRBV6-6 and TRBJ2-1; no firm D call. V was clipped by 0 bases and J by 3 bases, with 6 bases between them. This CDR3 is built from 14 residues. Germline V CDR1 and CDR2: MNHNY, SVGAGI (reference sequence). The CDR3 protein is CASSYSRVYNEQFF. The CDR3 region has the DNA TGTGCCAGCAGTTACTCGAGAGTCTACAATGAGCAGTTCTTC.

The chain is built from TRBV9 and TRBJ2-7; D is perhaps TRBD2 (6 bases). There are 14 residues in the CDR3. Per the germline V gene, CDR1 is SGDLS and CDR2 is YYNGEE. The V and J ends lost 0 bases and 1 base respectively, with 8 bases between them. The CDR3 DNA follows: TGTGCCAGCAGCGTAGGGAGGGGATCCTACGAGCAGTACTTC. It yields the protein CASSVGRGSYEQYF. The full variable domain, its missing parts supplied by reference TRBV9 and TRBJ2-7, is DSGVTQTPKHLITATGQRVTLRCSPRSGDLSVYWYQQSLDQGLQFLIQYYNGEERAKGNILERFSAQQFPDLHSELNLSSLELGDSALYFCASSVGRGSYEQYFGPGTRLTVT.

The rearrangement uses TRBV3-1 (or the pseudogene TRBV3-2) and TRBJ1-6, with unresolved D. Germline V gene lookup returns CDR1 LGHDT and CDR2 YNNKEL (reference sequence). Trimming took off 0 bases at V and 7 bases at J, with 10 bases between the two ends. This CDR3 has 15 residues. CDR3 in DNA: TGTGCCAGCAGCCAAGACCTGACTACCAATTCACCCCTCCACTTT. Its protein is CASSQDLTTNSPLHF.

This rearrangement joins TRBV12-5 to TRBJ2-2, with D uncertain. The CDR3 spans 14 residues. Trimming cost V 1 base and J 6 bases, with 9 bases left between them. CDR1 is LGHNT, CDR2 FRNRAP, per germline. The CDR3 DNA reads as TGTGCTAGTGGTTTGGGGGTCGGACCCGGGGAGCTGTTTTTT. It specifies CASGLGVGPGELFF.

The rearrangement links TRBV29-1 to TRBJ2-1, with 7 bases fitting TRBD2. The CDR3 consists of 14 residues. With V trimmed by 2 bases and J by 6 bases, 7 bases remained unmatched. Germline values: CDR1 SQVTM, CDR2 ANQGSEA. As DNA, the CDR3 is TGCAGCGTTGAAACTAGCGAGAACCCCAATGAGCAGTTCTTC. Its protein product is CSVETSENPNEQFF.

With respect to this clone: Other DNA sequences from this sample encode an identical CDR3 as well. The rearrangement links TRBV3-1 (or the pseudogene TRBV3-2) to TRBJ1-3; the D is unclear. Germline V gene lookup returns CDR1 LGHDT and CDR2 YNNKEL (reference sequence). This CDR3 spans 16 amino acids. V dropped 0 bases and J dropped 4 bases, with 13 bases sitting between them. The CDR3 nucleotides read TGTGCCAGCAGCCAAGATTTCGCGGGTTCCGGAAACACCATATATTTT. Translated, it gives CASSQDFAGSGNTIYF.

The rearrangement links TRBV20-1 to TRBJ2-7, with TRBD2 matching 10 bases. The CDR3 has 14 amino acids. Germline CDR1 is DFQATT and CDR2 is SNEGSKA (reference sequence). The V and J ends lost 3 bases and 0 bases, in that order; junction bases with no gene match: 2. CDR3 amino acids: CSASSGRHSYEQYF. In DNA, the CDR3 is TGCAGTGCTAGTAGCGGGAGGCACTCCTACGAGCAGTACTTC.